A selection of T cell receptor beta chains follows, all from one sample in a study of T-cell reconstitution after alpha-beta-depleted transplantation in children. Using its own MiXCR run on the PCR reads, TCRdb lists one record per CDR3 protein. Among 380,000 or so distinct CDR3 sequences listed, about an eighth were seen once. The sequencing here drew on PBMCs, taken from the stem cell graft. The receptors stem from a human donor who donated a stem cell graft to a child with Fanconi anemia. Each CDR3 is given with its conserved first and last residue. Fields, in order: clone size, J gene, D gene, V gene, CDR3 protein, CDR3 DNA. D genes are given only for firm matches. Size is omitted from some rows. Given values are once, few, many or a class for expanded clones.

many	TRBJ2-7	TRBD1	TRBV12-3/TRBV12-4	CASSARDSDYEQYF	TGTGCCAGCAGTGCCCGGGACAGTGACTACGAGCAGTACTTC
.	TRBJ1-1	TRBD1	TRBV20-1	CSARDKGAVYLEAFF	TGCAGTGCTAGAGACAAGGGGGCCGTATACCTCGAAGCTTTCTTT
.	TRBJ1-2	.	TRBV3-1	CASSQRISGASGYTF	TGTGCCAGCAGCCAACGGATTTCGGGGGCATCTGGCTACACCTTC
few	TRBJ1-2	.	TRBV20-1	CSAIDGILYGYTF	TGCAGTGCTATCGACGGAATCCTCTATGGCTACACCTTC
many	TRBJ1-1	.	TRBV7-8	CASSLGWADTEAFF	TGTGCCAGCAGCTTAGGGTGGGCCGACACTGAAGCTTTCTTT
few	TRBJ2-2	.	TRBV2	CASSEAENTGELFF	TGTGCCAGCAGTGAAGCGGAGAACACCGGGGAGCTGTTTTTT
few	TRBJ2-7	.	TRBV29-1	CSVEVAVRGEQYF	TGCAGCGTTGAAGTGGCCGTCAGGGGAGAGCAGTACTTC
few	TRBJ1-2	.	TRBV3-1	CASREPGADYGYTF	TGTGCCAGCAGGGAACCAGGGGCAGACTATGGCTACACCTTC
.	TRBJ2-6	.	TRBV3-1	CASSQGNPGANVLTF	TGTGCCAGCAGCCAAGGAAATCCTGGGGCCAACGTCCTGACTTTC
.	TRBJ2-3	TRBD2	TRBV7-6	CASSLGTSGGPRADTQYF	TGTGCCAGCAGCCTAGGGACTAGCGGGGGGCCCCGGGCAGATACGCAGTATTTT
.	TRBJ2-7	.	TRBV4-3	CARGRRGLEQYF	TGCGCCAGGGGACGTCGGGGACTCGAGCAGTACTTC
.	TRBJ2-4	.	TRBV6-8	CANPLKAKNIQYF	TGTGCCAATCCCCTAAAAGCCAAAAACATTCAGTACTTC
.	TRBJ1-1	TRBD1	TRBV7-2	CASSAGQGGRGEAFF	TGTGCCAGCAGCGCCGGACAGGGGGGACGGGGTGAAGCTTTCTTT
many	TRBJ2-7	.	TRBV29-1	CSVLLGRVSYEQYF	TGCAGCGTCCTGCTGGGCAGGGTAAGCTACGAGCAGTACTTC
.	TRBJ2-5	TRBD2	TRBV24-1	CATGSSGTSGETQYF	TGTGCCACCGGATCTAGCGGGACTAGCGGGGAGACCCAGTACTTC
.	TRBJ2-2	.	TRBV28	CASGGTLQNTGELFF	TGTGCCAGCGGGGGGACACTTCAGAACACCGGGGAGCTGTTTTTT
.	TRBJ1-5	.	TRBV5-6	CASRLSQPQHF	TGTGCCAGCCGCTTGAGTCAGCCCCAGCATTTT
.	TRBJ1-2	.	TRBV12-3/TRBV12-4	CASTSRSFYGYTF	TGTGCCAGCACCTCAAGGAGTTTCTATGGCTACACCTTC
few	TRBJ1-1	.	TRBV5-4	CASSSQRINTEAFF	TGTGCCAGCAGCTCGCAGAGGATAAACACTGAAGCTTTCTTT
.	TRBJ2-3	TRBD2	TRBV29-1	CSVLAGGTDTQYF	TGCAGCGTTCTAGCGGGGGGAACAGATACGCAGTATTTT
.	TRBJ2-7	.	TRBV4-1	CASSQDQVYEQYF	TGCGCCAGCAGCCAAGATCAGGTGTACGAGCAGTACTTC
many	TRBJ2-2	TRBD1	TRBV12-3/TRBV12-4	CASSRTGTGIDGELFF	TGTGCCAGCAGCCGGACCGGGACAGGGATCGACGGGGAGCTGTTTTTT
.	TRBJ1-5	TRBD1	TRBV27	CASSLYLAGGGQPQHF	TGTGCCAGCAGTTTATATCTGGCAGGGGGAGGACAGCCCCAGCATTTT
many	TRBJ2-1	.	TRBV20-1	CSAQRTILGEQFF	TGCAGTGCCCAACGAACAATCTTGGGGGAGCAGTTCTTC
many	TRBJ1-3	.	TRBV29-1	CSVVLSTGGDPGNTIYF	TGCAGCGTTGTGCTTTCCACAGGAGGGGACCCTGGAAACACCATATATTTT
many	TRBJ2-7	TRBD1	TRBV27	CASRGEGGGYYEQYF	TGTGCCAGCAGGGGGGAAGGGGGCGGATACTACGAGCAGTACTTC
.	TRBJ2-4	.	TRBV7-2	CASSLYGGENIQYF	TGTGCCAGCAGCCTTTACGGAGGTGAAAACATTCAGTACTTC
few	TRBJ1-1	.	TRBV20-1	CSADRAEAFF	TGCAGTGCCGACCGGGCTGAAGCTTTCTTT
few	TRBJ1-3	.	TRBV10-3	CATKDVGNTIYF	TGTGCCACGAAGGATGTCGGAAACACCATATATTTT
few	TRBJ2-3	TRBD2	TRBV11-2	CASSFGLAGGITSTDTQYF	TGTGCCAGCAGCTTCGGACTAGCGGGGGGGATTACCAGCACAGATACGCAGTATTTT
.	TRBJ2-7	TRBD2	TRBV27	CASSPHRLALPYEQYF	TGTGCCAGCAGTCCCCACCGACTAGCGCTCCCCTACGAGCAGTACTTC
.	TRBJ2-2	.	TRBV10-1	CASSGGPGRNTGELFF	TGCGCCAGCAGTGGGGGACCAGGCAGGAACACCGGGGAGCTGTTTTTT
.	TRBJ1-5	TRBD1	TRBV2	CASSEGQDNQPQHF	TGTGCCAGCAGTGAGGGACAGGACAATCAGCCCCAGCATTTT
.	TRBJ2-3	.	TRBV6-2/TRBV6-3	CASTDPTDTQYF	TGTGCCAGCACGGACCCCACAGATACGCAGTATTTT
.	TRBJ1-1	.	TRBV7-9	CASSLEGGVMNTEAFF	TGTGCCAGCAGCTTAGAAGGCGGGGTCATGAACACTGAAGCTTTCTTT
.	TRBJ2-4	TRBD1	TRBV20-1	CSASGGWTKNIQYF	TGCAGTGCTTCAGGGGGCTGGACCAAAAACATTCAGTACTTC
.	TRBJ2-1	TRBD1	TRBV25-1	CASSGRDRVYNEQFF	TGTGCCAGCAGTGGACGGGACAGGGTCTACAATGAGCAGTTCTTC
many	TRBJ1-1	TRBD1	TRBV5-5	CASSLQGADTEAFF	TGTGCCAGCAGCTTACAGGGGGCCGACACTGAAGCTTTCTTT
many	TRBJ2-5	.	TRBV28	CASSEGGTQETQYF	TGTGCCAGCAGTGAAGGGGGAACCCAAGAGACCCAGTACTTC
.	TRBJ2-5	.	TRBV20-1	CCARMGTPQETQYF	TGCTGTGCGAGGATGGGGACTCCTCAAGAGACCCAGTACTTC
.	TRBJ1-2	.	TRBV12-3/TRBV12-4	CASSFRAGNYGYTF	TGTGCCAGCAGTTTTCGGGCAGGAAACTATGGCTACACCTTC
few	TRBJ2-2	.	TRBV5-5	CASSLMVAGELFF	TGTGCCAGCAGCTTGATGGTGGCCGGGGAGCTGTTTTTT
.	TRBJ2-5	.	TRBV5-1	CASSLVGTEETQYF	TGCGCCAGCAGCTTGGTCGGAACGGAGGAGACCCAGTACTTC
.	TRBJ1-2	.	TRBV7-2	CASSYLPGGYGYTF	TGTGCCAGCAGCTACCTCCCGGGGGGCTATGGCTACACCTTC